One and the same sample provided the 3 T cell receptor beta chains below, sequenced in a study of T-cell memory formation after mild COVID-19. TCRdb analysed the 5' RACE reads with MiXCR anew, one entry per CDR3 protein. This sample carries 450,000 to 650,000 distinct CDR3 sequences, over 15% of them seen once, and the ten largest clones take 12%. The specimen was PBMCs or a T cell subset sorted from them (not recorded which). The source is an adult woman who had mild COVID-19 (a few samples of this study predate the infection). Cell type and time point are not known.

This clonotype has at least ten counts. The chain joins TRBV12-3 or TRBV12-4 to TRBJ2-1, with a possible D match to TRBD2 (5 bases). This CDR3 is built from 13 residues. The germline V and J ends were trimmed by 3 bases and 5 bases, with 8 bases remaining between them. CDR3 nucleotide sequence: TGTGCCAGCAGTTTGCTGGGAGACAATGAGCAGTTCTTC. Its translation is CASSLLGDNEQFF.

The V gene is TRBV11-2, the J gene TRBJ2-1, with unresolved D. Germline V gene sequence: CDR1 SGHAT, CDR2 FQNNGV. The CDR3 runs 15 residues. Trimming removed 1 base from V and 6 bases from J, with 13 bases in between. In DNA form, the CDR3 reads TGTGCCAGCAGCTTAGGACTGACTTTTACCAATGAGCAGTTCTTC. Amino acid sequence: CASSLGLTFTNEQFF.

To note about this clonotype: Likely a read error: the CDR3 ends without its conserved phenylalanine or tryptophan. The limits of the CDR3 on the DNA are not certain, so only TCRdb's listed CDR3 is given. V and J are TRBV20-1 and TRBJ1-1; the tabulated D call, TRBD1, remains unverified against the DNA. In germline, CDR1 is DFQATT, CDR2 SNEGSKA (reference sequence). With termini counted, the CDR3 has 11 amino acids. CDR3 region: CSASGLDSSII.